The rows below give T cell receptor beta chains drawn from one sample of a study of blood T cell repertoires in COVID-19. Profiled with immunoSEQ multiplex PCR; TCRdb holds only in-frame clones, not every one. The sample has hundreds of thousands of clones, around 90% seen once. Sequenced input: PBMCs or T cells enriched from blood (not recorded which). Source of these receptors: a man younger than 45 who had been exposed to COVID-19. Both conserved end residues are trimmed from each CDR3.

v_gene	j_gene	CDR3aa
TRBV5-4	TRBJ1-2	ASGTGSNYGYT
TRBV5-1	TRBJ1-1	ASSLVGGEVLRRTEAF
TRBV7-2	TRBJ1-5	ASSLRTGPAGPRPQH
TRBV3-1/TRBV3-2	TRBJ1-4	ASSQAQEGNEKLF
TRBV19	TRBJ2-7	ASSIDVGRGYEQY
TRBV9	TRBJ1-6	ASSAANSPLH
TRBV5-1	TRBJ1-1	ASRGGAYDTEAF
TRBV29-1	TRBJ2-7	SVEGTGSAYEQY
TRBV5-1	TRBJ2-5	ASSYRPDREMETQY
TRBV5-1	TRBJ2-6	ASSLVNSGANVLT
TRBV7-9	TRBJ1-4	ASVSGTGNEKLF
TRBV7-3	TRBJ2-7	ASSNRGGEQY
TRBV12-3/TRBV12-4	TRBJ1-2	ASSQTGPWAYT
TRBV7-8	TRBJ2-7	ASSLRDSFYEQY
TRBV30	TRBJ1-2	ARQRQNYGYT
TRBV12-3/TRBV12-4	TRBJ2-5	ASSFAGRETQY
TRBV5-1	TRBJ2-2	ASSFSGGALRTGELF
TRBV3-1/TRBV3-2	TRBJ2-7	ASSLTTGPQREQY
TRBV30	TRBJ2-3	AWSAGRAPESTDTQY
TRBV5-1	TRBJ1-1	ASSSRQGTEAF
TRBV4-1	TRBJ2-7	ASSQYLGVGYEQY
TRBV7-9	TRBJ1-3	ASSPPGQTRGNTIY
TRBV15	TRBJ2-1	ATSSIRGNNEQF
TRBV2	TRBJ1-5	ASRTSENQPQH
TRBV6-5	TRBJ2-5	ASTETERETQY
TRBV4-2	TRBJ1-1	ASSQDLVVGARMNTEAF
TRBV3-1/TRBV3-2	TRBJ1-1	ASSQGAGGEAF
TRBV11-1	TRBJ2-5	ASSLARRETQY
TRBV6-1	TRBJ2-6	ASSDRSSGANVLT
TRBV6-1	TRBJ2-2	ASSEASQGILYGELF
TRBV18	TRBJ1-5	ASSPGDRVNNQPQH
TRBV14	TRBJ2-1	ASSPGQGAYNEQF
TRBV10-3	TRBJ1-3	AISVKGASGNTIY
TRBV5-1	TRBJ1-1	ASSLEDSMNTEAF
TRBV6-5	TRBJ1-1	ASSRGGGVAF
TRBV5-1	TRBJ1-1	ASSSGDRDTEAF
TRBV9	TRBJ1-5	ASSVGGNGNQPQH
TRBV7-9	TRBJ2-5	ASSLPSVETQY
TRBV5-6	TRBJ1-1	ASSIRDSLMNTEAF
TRBV11-1	TRBJ2-1	ASSLKAQGPLNEQF
TRBV29-1	TRBJ1-6	SVKERETGGSPLH
TRBV10-3	TRBJ1-5	ATSSGDSNQPQH
TRBV4-1	TRBJ1-2	ASSQETDSHGYT
TRBV2	TRBJ1-2	ASLLYYGYT
TRBV20-1	TRBJ2-5	SASGTSGVTQY
TRBV30	TRBJ2-2	AWTGVSNTGELF
TRBV7-9	TRBJ1-2	ASSFTGTNYGYT
TRBV4-1	TRBJ1-1	ASSREPGGPEAF
TRBV4-2	TRBJ2-2	ASSQEVRITGELF
TRBV15	TRBJ2-7	ATSRAQGPSYEQY
TRBV5-1	TRBJ1-1	ASSLRTGVEAF
TRBV2	TRBJ1-5	ASSGRTGSNQPQH
TRBV3-1/TRBV3-2	TRBJ1-6	ASSQGSGNSPLH
TRBV30	TRBJ2-3	AWSVRQGWGTQY
TRBV19	TRBJ1-5	ASRGLRGEPQH
TRBV11-2	TRBJ2-1	ASSLARTGYNEQF
TRBV7-9	TRBJ1-2	ASTQDSDGYT
TRBV7-9	TRBJ1-1	ASSPTGQFFTEAF
TRBV6-2/TRBV6-3	TRBJ1-1	ASSYIWGQGYTEAF
TRBV6-1	TRBJ2-3	ASSVSGGPPWDTQY